The rows below give T cell receptor beta chains drawn from one sample of a study of T cell responses to AZD1222 COVID-19 vaccine. TCRdb keeps only in-frame clones here, not all; method: immunoSEQ multiplex PCR. Found here are around 140,000 clones, roughly 92% of them singletons; the top ten hold around 5.9%. The material was peripheral blood, obtained on day 0 of AZD1222 vaccination. These receptors were obtained from an adult in good health. The CDR3 runs from the conserved cysteine through the conserved F or W. Fields, in order: J gene, V gene, D gene, clone size, CDR3 DNA, CDR3 protein. A D gene is named only where the DNA matches it firmly. Where a row states a size, it is once, few, many or the class of an expanded clone; other rows omit it.

j_gene: TRBJ2-1; v_gene: TRBV7-2; d_gene: NA; abundance: once; CDR3nt: TGTGCCAGCAGCCGGAGCCAGAATGAGCAGTTCTTC; CDR3aa: CASSRSQNEQFF
j_gene: TRBJ1-6; v_gene: TRBV9; d_gene: TRBD1; abundance: NA; CDR3nt: TGTGCCAGCAGCGTAGAGTCAGGGACAGGGGGAATTAATTCACCCCTCCACTTT; CDR3aa: CASSVESGTGGINSPLHF
j_gene: TRBJ2-2; v_gene: TRBV7-8; d_gene: TRBD2; abundance: NA; CDR3nt: TGTGCCAGCAGCCCCTCGGGGGGGCTCACCGGGGAGCTGTTTTTT; CDR3aa: CASSPSGGLTGELFF
j_gene: TRBJ2-7; v_gene: TRBV6-5; d_gene: TRBD2; abundance: once; CDR3nt: TGTGCCAGCAGTTTGGGACTAGCGGCCTACGAGCAGTACTTC; CDR3aa: CASSLGLAAYEQYF
j_gene: TRBJ2-2; v_gene: TRBV4-2; d_gene: NA; abundance: once; CDR3nt: TGTGCCAGCAGCCAAGACAAACCCGGGGCCATCGCGAACACCGGGGAGCTGTTTTTT; CDR3aa: CASSQDKPGAIANTGELFF
j_gene: TRBJ1-1; v_gene: TRBV19; d_gene: NA; abundance: NA; CDR3nt: TGTGCCAGTAGTATGGCCACAGAGGGAGCTTTCTTT; CDR3aa: CASSMATEGAFF
j_gene: TRBJ2-1; v_gene: TRBV11-3; d_gene: NA; abundance: once; CDR3nt: TGTGCCAGCAGCCCTCCAGGAGTTGCATGGAATGAGCAGTTCTTC; CDR3aa: CASSPPGVAWNEQFF
j_gene: TRBJ2-7; v_gene: TRBV6-5; d_gene: NA; abundance: NA; CDR3nt: TGTGCCAGCAGTTACGGGGGGGACAACGAGCAGTACTTC; CDR3aa: CASSYGGDNEQYF
j_gene: TRBJ2-1; v_gene: TRBV10-3; d_gene: TRBD2; abundance: NA; CDR3nt: TGTGCCATCACCGGGACTAGCGGTTTCCTATACAATGAGCAGTTCTTC; CDR3aa: CAITGTSGFLYNEQFF
j_gene: TRBJ2-7; v_gene: TRBV19; d_gene: NA; abundance: NA; CDR3nt: TGTGCCAGTGCCCGGTTTCGGGGGTTAGGCGAGCAGTACTTC; CDR3aa: CASARFRGLGEQYF
j_gene: TRBJ1-2; v_gene: TRBV6-1; d_gene: TRBD1; abundance: few; CDR3nt: TGTGCCAGCAGTGATTCGAGGGAGGGGACAGGGTATGGCTACACCTTC; CDR3aa: CASSDSREGTGYGYTF
j_gene: TRBJ2-2; v_gene: TRBV6-6; d_gene: NA; abundance: NA; CDR3nt: TGTGCCAGCAGGGGCTCGGGTCCCGGGGAGCTGTTTTTT; CDR3aa: CASRGSGPGELFF
j_gene: TRBJ1-1; v_gene: TRBV3-1/TRBV3-2; d_gene: NA; abundance: NA; CDR3nt: TGTGCCAGCACCCGGGACCTAACGTTGAACACTGAAGCTTTCTTT; CDR3aa: CASTRDLTLNTEAFF
j_gene: TRBJ2-5; v_gene: TRBV7-2; d_gene: TRBD2; abundance: NA; CDR3nt: TGTGCCAGCAGGCCGACTAGCGGGAGTGAGACCCAGTACTTC; CDR3aa: CASRPTSGSETQYF
j_gene: TRBJ1-2; v_gene: TRBV18; d_gene: NA; abundance: NA; CDR3nt: TGTGCCAGCTCACCTTCAGGGCCCCCTAACTATGGCTACACCTTC; CDR3aa: CASSPSGPPNYGYTF